A single sample is the source of the 15 T cell receptor beta chains below, sequenced in a study of cytomegalovirus exposure and HLA in healthy donors. With 60 Vbeta and 13 Jbeta primers, the PCR was carried out. Sequencing used immunoSEQ multiplex PCR; TCRdb keeps in-frame clones, though not all of them. The sample includes about 110,000 clones, more than 70% of them seen just once. Specimen: PBMCs. The receptor source for this set is a man between 18 and 29 years old in good health and CMV-seronegative.

This chain connects TRBV15 to TRBJ1-2, with TRBD1 as a possible D gene (6 bases). Germline CDR1 LNHNV, CDR2 YYDKDF (reference sequence). Trimming pared 3 bases from V and 2 bases from J, leaving 19 bases between. The CDR3 sequence is 17 residues long. CDR3 coding DNA: TGTGCCACCAGCAGGCCAGGAACAGGGCTTGGGAACTATGGCTACACCTTC. Translated, it gives CATSRPGTGLGNYGYTF.

The rearrangement links TRBV6-5 to TRBJ1-4; D possibly corresponds to TRBD1 (6 bases). Germline lookup yields CDR1 MNHEY and CDR2 SVGAGI. This CDR3 comprises 16 residues. The germline V and J ends were trimmed by 3 bases and 8 bases, with 19 bases remaining between them. The CDR3 nucleotides read TGTGCCAGCAGTTATCATCAACAGGGCCGGTTCGAAAAACTGTTTTTT. Amino acids: CASSYHQQGRFEKLFF.

In this sample, this clone turned up a few times. V and J are TRBV4-2 and TRBJ2-3; 10 positions match TRBD2. There are 16 residues in the CDR3. The germline gives CDR1 LGHNA, CDR2 YNFKEQ. The ends lost 0 bases at V and 1 base at J; junction bases unmatched: 1. The DNA of the CDR3 is TGTGCCAGCAGCCAAGAGCTAGCGGGGGGCACAGATACGCAGTATTTT. Translated: CASSQELAGGTDTQYF.

Of note for this clone: One end of the junction varies from germline; a read error may be responsible. The chain joins TRBV7-9 to TRBJ2-7; 12 bases are a match to TRBD1. The V gene's germline CDR1 is SEHNR and CDR2 FQNEAQ (reference sequence). The CDR3 extends over 15 amino acids. CDR3 sequence: CSSSLEGQGAYEQYF. CDR3 nucleotides: TGTTCCAGCAGCTTAGAGGGACAGGGGGCTTACGAGCAGTACTTC.

The chain combines TRBV2 with TRBJ2-1; 11 nucleotides line up with TRBD2. V lost 6 bases, J lost 7 bases, and 8 bases stayed unmatched. The CDR3 is 15 residues long. Germline CDR1 reads SNHLY; CDR2 reads FYNNEI. The CDR3 region is CASRRGVAGGNEQFF. The CDR3 DNA is TGTGCCAGCAGGCGGGGGGTAGCGGGGGGGAATGAGCAGTTCTTC.

The V and J genes are TRBV19 and TRBJ1-5, with TRBD1 identical over 9 bases. Germline values: CDR1 LNHDA, CDR2 SQIVND (reference sequence). The CDR3 is 16 amino acids. V lost 1 base, J lost 4 bases, and 5 bases stayed unmatched. DNA for the CDR3: TGTGCCAGTAGTATAGGAAGGGACAGGGATAATCAGCCCCAGCATTTT. It is translated as CASSIGRDRDNQPQHF. The full variable domain, its missing parts supplied by reference TRBV19 and TRBJ1-5, is DGGITQSPKYLFRKEGQNVTLSCEQNLNHDAMYWYRQDPGQGLRLIYYSQIVNDFQKGDIAEGYSVSREKKESFPLTVTSAQKNPTAFYLCASSIGRDRDNQPQHFGDGTRLSIL.

This clone was detected only once. This rearrangement joins TRBV9 to TRBJ2-7; the match to TRBD1 covers 7 bases. The CDR3 totals 14 residues. Germline CDR1 and CDR2: SGDLS and YYNGEE. The J segment lost 5 bases and the V segment lost 4 bases, leaving 9 bases of the junction unmatched. The CDR3 DNA reads as TGTGCCAGCAGCCATGCCCGACAGGGCCACGAGCAGTACTTC. Its protein product is CASSHARQGHEQYF.

The rearrangement uses TRBV7-2 and TRBJ1-5, with D perhaps TRBD1 (6 bases). Germline V gene data show CDR1 as SGHTA and CDR2 as FQGNSA. The germline V and J ends were trimmed by 4 bases and 2 bases, with 6 bases remaining between them. The CDR3 consists of 13 residues. The CDR3 nucleotides are TGTGCCAGCAGCTACAGGGGCAATCAGCCCCAGCATTTT. Its translation: CASSYRGNQPQHF.

The V call is TRBV20-1, the J call TRBJ2-7; 7 bases line up with TRBD2. The CDR3 extends over 11 amino acids. Looked up from germline, CDR1 is DFQATT and CDR2 is SNEGSKA (reference sequence). The CDR3: CEAGNTYEQYF. The CDR3 bases are TGCGAAGCGGGGAATACCTACGAGCAGTACTTC.

CDR3 DNA: TGTGCCAGCAGTTTATCCGGGACAGGCCAAGAGACCCAGTACTTC. Translated: CASSLSGTGQETQYF. The rearrangement links TRBV28 to TRBJ2-5; 8 bases agree with TRBD1. The CDR3 is 15 residues long. The V and J ends lost 1 base and 1 base, in that order; junction bases with no gene match: 2. Germline lookup yields CDR1 MDHEN and CDR2 SYDVKM.

The gene calls are TRBV5-4 and TRBJ1-2; 11 bases fit TRBD1. Germline assignment: CDR1 SGHNT and CDR2 YYREEE (reference sequence). The CDR3 has 17 amino acids. Trimming took 0 bases from V and 7 from J; bases not matched to a gene: 11. The CDR3 DNA reads TGTGCCAGCAGCTTGGGTATTCATGGACAGGGGGCGGGTGGCTACACCTTC. It yields the protein CASSLGIHGQGAGGYTF.

J is TRBJ1-2 and V is TRBV25-1; 10 bases are shared with TRBD1. This CDR3 is built from 16 residues. Looked up from germline, CDR1 is MGHDK and CDR2 is SYGVNS. After removal of 3 bases from V and 1 base from J, the junction contained 5 bases not matched to a gene. The CDR3 DNA reads TGTGCCAGCAGTGATCGGGACAGGGGTCTTAACTATGGCTACACCTTC. Translation: CASSDRDRGLNYGYTF.

This clone was detected once. The chain carries TRBV10-3 and TRBJ2-7; 8 bases are a match to TRBD2. The CDR3 has 12 amino acids. V lost 11 bases and J lost 3; bases outside the gene matches: 6. Germline CDR1 is ENHRY and CDR2 is SYGVKD. The CDR3 DNA sequence: TGTGCCCATCGGGGGGGAGACTACGAGCAGTACTTC. This encodes CAHRGGDYEQYF.

The chain is built from TRBV9 and TRBJ2-4, with 8 bases identical to TRBD2. The junction had 6 bases not matched to a gene; V was cut back by 0 bases and J by 7 bases. The CDR3 loop spans 15 amino acids. Germline V gene lookup returns CDR1 SGDLS and CDR2 YYNGEE. The CDR3 DNA is TGTGCCAGCAGCGTAGGTGATAGCGGGGCCAACATTCAGTACTTC. It yields the protein CASSVGDSGANIQYF.

Concerning this clone: Additional DNA sequences in this sample encode the identical CDR3. J is TRBJ2-1 and V is TRBV6-4; 9 bases match TRBD2. Per the germline V gene, CDR1 is MRHNA and CDR2 is SNTAGT. The CDR3 is 15 amino acids. V lost 2 bases to trimming and J lost 4 bases; unmatched junction nucleotides: 3. The CDR3 bases are TGTGCCAGCAGTGACGGGAGCGGGGGGTACAATGAGCAGTTCTTC. Protein product: CASSDGSGGYNEQFF.